A single sample gave rise to the 30 T cell receptor beta chains below, sequenced in a study of human T cells and chemical hapten exposure. MiXCR, applied by TCRdb to the RACE reads, yields one record per CDR3 protein. The data contain 110,000 or so distinct CDR3 sequences, 9.2% of them singletons. Time point reported: patch test 2, 6 weeks after DPC sensitization. Described treatment: therapeutic diphenylcyclopropenone sensitization with weekly scalp DPC. The sample was whole blood, taken in connection with sensitization to the hapten diphenylcyclopropenone (DPC). The source of these receptors is a middle-aged woman with alopecia areata. Some clones in this sample may be carry-over from other donors' samples.

This clonotype was seen ten or more times. The chain employs TRBV29-1 and TRBJ2-1, with 7 bases identical to TRBD2. The junction had 15 bases not matched to a gene; V was cut back by 2 bases and J by 8 bases. The CDR3 totals 16 residues. Looked up from germline, CDR1 is SQVTM and CDR2 is ANQGSEA. In nucleotides, the CDR3 is TGCAGCGTTGAAACGGGGAGGGAAGGGGCACGGGATGAGCAGTTCTTC. Translating gives CSVETGREGARDEQFF.

This clonotype was seen many times. The genes are TRBV28 and TRBJ2-3; D gene unclear. CDR1 and CDR2 from the germline V gene are MDHEN and SYDVKM. The length of the CDR3 is 15 residues. V lost 4 bases and J lost 4, with 15 bases in between. The CDR3 is CASSSTGLVPDTQYF. CDR3 nucleotide sequence: TGTGCCAGCAGTTCGACGGGCCTCGTGCCAGATACGCAGTATTTT.

V and J are TRBV28 and TRBJ1-1; D possibly corresponds to TRBD1 (5 bases). Between the trimmed V and J ends, which lost 6 bases and 5 bases, there was a span of 10 bases. In germline, CDR1 is MDHEN, CDR2 SYDVKM. The CDR3 totals 12 residues. The CDR3 region is CASRGEYTEAFF. CDR3 coding DNA: TGTGCCAGCAGGGGGGAATATACTGAAGCTTTCTTT.

The J gene is TRBJ1-5, the V gene TRBV7-8; unclear D gene. Trimming took 4 bases from V and 5 from J, leaving 9 bases between them. This CDR3 comprises 13 residues. CDR1 is SGHVS, CDR2 FQNEAQ, per germline. CDR3 coding DNA: TGTGCCAGCAGCTCGAGGTTGGATCAGCCCCAGCATTTT. Translated: CASSSRLDQPQHF.

This clonotype was seen a handful of times. The chain is built from TRBV2 and TRBJ2-2; maybe TRBD1 (7 bases). The CDR3 length is 16 residues. Trimming took off 2 bases at V and 6 bases at J, with 16 bases between the two ends. Germline V gene lookup returns CDR1 SNHLY and CDR2 FYNNEI. For the CDR3, the DNA is TGTGCCAGCAGTGAATGGGACAGTCGGGAGCCCGGGGAGCTGTTTTTT. This translates into CASSEWDSREPGELFF.

J is TRBJ2-3 and V is TRBV5-6; no clear D gene. Germline V gene data show CDR1 as SGHDT and CDR2 as YYEEEE. There are 14 residues in the CDR3. V was cut by 0 bases and J by 4 bases, with 9 bases left in between. The CDR3 coding sequence is TGTGCCAGCAGCTTGGCCCCGATGGCAGATACGCAGTATTTT. Its protein product is CASSLAPMADTQYF.

This clonotype was seen more than once but under ten times. V is TRBV7-8 and J is TRBJ2-7; tentatively, D is TRBD1 (5 bases). The V end lost 1 base, the J end lost 6 bases, and 10 bases lay between the germline ends. Germline V gene lookup returns CDR1 SGHVS and CDR2 FQNEAQ. The CDR3 sequence is 13 residues long. The CDR3 protein is CASSLDRGGEQYF. The CDR3 DNA sequence: TGTGCCAGCAGCTTAGATAGGGGTGGCGAGCAGTACTTC.

This clonotype was seen many times. CDR3: CASTLRGTDTEAFF. The CDR3 coding sequence is TGTGCCAGCACCTTACGTGGGACAGACACTGAAGCTTTCTTT. The chain joins TRBV6-6 to TRBJ1-1; 7 nucleotides agree with TRBD1. The CDR3 runs 14 residues. Germline V gene lookup returns CDR1 MNHNY and CDR2 SVGAGI (reference sequence). The V and J ends lost 7 bases and 3 bases, in that order; junction bases with no gene match: 8.

This clonotype was counted ten times or more. The chain recombines TRBV18 with TRBJ2-2; the match to TRBD1 covers 8 bases. Trimming cost V 2 bases and J 2 bases; bases outside gene matches: 10. The CDR3 spans 18 residues. Per germline, CDR1 KGHSH and CDR2 LQKENI. In DNA, the CDR3 is TGTGCCAGCTCACCAATGGCCCCAGACAGGGGTAACACCGGGGAGCTGTTTTTT. Protein sequence: CASSPMAPDRGNTGELFF.

The table lists this clonotype with a few counts. The rearrangement uses TRBV6-2 or TRBV6-3 and TRBJ2-1, with D possibly TRBD2 on 6 matching bases. The CDR3 has 18 residues. V lost 0 bases and J 2 bases, leaving 17 bases between the germline ends. The germline CDR1 and CDR2 sequences are MNHEY and SVGEGT. CDR3 sequence (DNA): TGTGCCAGCAGTTACTCGGAGGGGTCGGGTACGGCCTACAATGAGCAGTTCTTC. It is translated as CASSYSEGSGTAYNEQFF.

Concerning this clonotype: This may come from a read error, since a much larger clone is one base off. This chain links TRBV6-6 with TRBJ2-2; tentative D call: TRBD1 (5 bases). Germline assignment: CDR1 MNHNY and CDR2 SVGAGI (reference sequence). CDR3 length: 15 residues. CDR3 nucleotide sequence: TGTGCCAGCAGTTACGGGGCACTGAACTCCGGGGAGCTGTTTTTT. It encodes CASSYGALNSGELFF.

This rearrangement joins TRBV14 to TRBJ2-4, with 9 bases aligning to TRBD2. Looked up from germline, CDR1 is SGHDN and CDR2 is FVKESK. V shed 3 bases and J 7 bases; nucleotides not matched to a gene: 4. The CDR3 totals 14 residues. The CDR3 DNA sequence: TGTGCCAGCAGCCACGGCGGGGGGGCCAACATTCAGTACTTC. Its protein is CASSHGGGANIQYF.

This chain uses TRBV7-9 with TRBJ2-7; 9 bases fit TRBD2. There are 15 residues in the CDR3. CDR1 SEHNR and CDR2 FQNEAQ come from the germline V gene (reference sequence). The V and J ends lost 5 bases and 3 bases, in that order; junction bases with no gene match: 8. CDR3 bases: TGTGCCAGCAGCCTCCCGGGACTAGCAGACTACGAGCAGTACTTC. It codes for CASSLPGLADYEQYF.

There are many counts of this clonotype. The V and J genes are TRBV21-1 and TRBJ2-1; TRBD1 is the table's D call and was not checked against the DNA. TRBV21-1 is a listed pseudogene. This CDR3 has 18 amino acids. CDR3 DNA sequence: TGTGCCAGCAGCGACGGACAGGGCTACCGGAGCTCCTACAATGAGCAGTTCTTC. This translates into CASSDGQGYRSSYNEQFF.

In its sample, this clonotype was seen a few times. The CDR3 here is CAISVGDKETQYF. The CDR3 DNA follows: TGTGCCATCAGTGTGGGGGACAAAGAGACCCAGTACTTC. This chain uses TRBV10-3 with TRBJ2-5; D possibly corresponds to TRBD1 (6 bases). V lost 4 bases and J lost 3, with 9 bases in between. CDR1 and CDR2 (germline): ENHRY, SYGVKD. The CDR3 extends over 13 amino acids.

This clonotype was counted ten times or more. The chain combines TRBV7-9 with TRBJ2-2; D ambiguous. The germline CDR1 and CDR2 sequences are SEHNR and FQNEAQ (reference sequence). With 2 bases removed from V and 5 bases from J, the gap between germline ends came to 12 bases. CDR3 length equals 15 residues. This CDR3 reads CASSLRNQGTGELFF. The CDR3 DNA reads TGTGCCAGCAGCTTACGTAATCAAGGGACCGGGGAGCTGTTTTTT.

This rearrangement joins TRBV18 to TRBJ2-2, with unresolved D. The CDR3 runs to 14 residues. CDR1 and CDR2 (germline): KGHSH, LQKENI. Trimming cost V 3 bases and J 7 bases, with 12 bases left between them. The CDR3 coding sequence is TGTGCCAGCTCACCGCAGGAAACCCTCGGGGAGCTGTTTTTT. It yields the protein CASSPQETLGELFF.

Comments on this clonotype: A clone one base away is much larger, so this may be a read error. This sequence joins TRBV2 and TRBJ1-1, with 7 bases identical to TRBD1. Trimming cost V 4 bases and J 1 base; bases outside gene matches: 3. Germline V CDR1 and CDR2: SNHLY, FYNNEI. CDR3 length: 14 amino acids. The CDR3 reads CASSVNRGNTEAFF. CDR3 sequence (DNA): TGTGCCAGCAGTGTGAACAGGGGGAACACTGAAGCTTTCTTT. Drawing the rest from reference TRBV2 and TRBJ1-1, the complete variable domain is EPEVTQTPSHQVTQMGQEVILRCVPISNHLYFYWYRQILGQKVEFLVSFYNNEISEKSEIFDDQFSVERPDGSNFTLKIRSTKLEDSAMYFCASSVNRGNTEAFFGQGTRLTVV.

This clonotype was detected only a few times. The CDR3 coding sequence is TGTGCCAGCAGCCCCGCAGGGACGCTTAGAACTTATGGCTACACCTTC. It specifies CASSPAGTLRTYGYTF. The chain uses TRBV12-3 or TRBV12-4 and TRBJ1-2, with D perhaps matching TRBD1 (5 bases). This CDR3 is built from 16 residues. V lost 6 bases and J lost 5, with 22 bases in between.

This clonotype was found many times. The gene calls are TRBV5-1 and TRBJ2-5, with 14 bases matching TRBD2. The CDR3 length is 15 residues. Trimming at V came to 3 bases and at J to 4 bases, leaving 2 bases not matched to a gene. Germline V gene lookup returns CDR1 SGHRS and CDR2 YFSETQ. The CDR3 is CASSSGLAGGETQYF. In DNA, the CDR3 is TGCGCCAGCAGCTCAGGACTAGCGGGGGGAGAGACCCAGTACTTC.

This clonotype was counted only a few times. V is TRBV5-6 and J is TRBJ1-1; D gene uncertain. There are 12 residues in the CDR3. CDR1 is SGHDT and CDR2 is YYEEEE in the germline V gene. Between the trimmed V and J ends, which lost 2 bases and 6 bases, there was a span of 8 bases. CDR3 DNA sequence: TGTGCCAGCAGCTTTTTTGAGGCTGAAGCTTTCTTT. Translating gives CASSFFEAEAFF.

This clonotype was picked up many times. The V and J genes are TRBV7-2 and TRBJ2-7; D remains unclear. V was clipped by 3 bases and J by 4 bases, with 10 bases between them. Germline CDR1 is SGHTA and CDR2 is FQGNSA. CDR3 size: 13 residues. This chain's CDR3 is CASSFSSGYEQYF. Written as DNA, the CDR3 is TGTGCCAGCAGCTTCTCGTCTGGTTACGAGCAGTACTTC.

The gene calls are TRBV28 and TRBJ2-7; D remains unclear. V lost 10 bases, J lost 5 bases, and 21 bases lay in between. Germline V lookup: CDR1 MDHEN, CDR2 SYDVKM. The CDR3 length is 14 residues. The CDR3 coding sequence is TGTGCCACGTCCCCTGGTCAGAGGAAGAACGAGCAGTACTTC. Residues: CATSPGQRKNEQYF.

This chain uses TRBV7-2 with TRBJ2-3; a possible D gene is TRBD1 (7 bases). CDR1 and CDR2 from the germline V gene are SGHTA and FQGNSA. CDR3 length equals 15 residues. The V end was cut by 4 bases, the J end by 6 bases, with 17 bases between. The CDR3 protein is CASSWRQGSGDTQYF. The CDR3 bases are TGTGCCAGCAGCTGGCGACAGGGCAGCGGGGATACGCAGTATTTT.

This clonotype was detected many times. The chain recombines TRBV3-1 with TRBJ2-5, with TRBD1 identical over 8 bases. The CDR3 runs to 15 residues. CDR1 and CDR2 (germline): LGHDT, YNNKEL (reference sequence). V was clipped by 3 bases and J by 5 bases; unmatched bases: 8. CDR3 sequence: CASSQDLDRAETQYF. The CDR3, as DNA: TGTGCCAGCAGCCAGGACCTGGACAGGGCCGAGACCCAGTACTTC.

Only a few counts were recorded for this clonotype. V usage is TRBV3-1 and J usage is TRBJ2-1; TRBD2 matches at 10 bases. Germline V lookup: CDR1 LGHDT, CDR2 YNNKEL (reference sequence). The CDR3 length is 16 residues. V dropped 2 bases and J dropped 10; count of bases not matched to a gene: 11. In DNA form, the CDR3 reads TGTGCCAGCAGCCAAAATACGGGACTAGCGATTGGAGAGCAGTTCTTC. Its translation: CASSQNTGLAIGEQFF.

The rearrangement uses TRBV29-1 and TRBJ1-5; D is unclear. V shed 4 bases and J shed 6 bases, with 10 bases lying between them. The CDR3 contains 12 residues. Germline CDR1 SQVTM, CDR2 ANQGSEA. CDR3 amino acids: CSVAQMGQPQHF. The CDR3 nucleotides read TGCAGCGTTGCCCAAATGGGTCAGCCCCAGCATTTT.

This clonotype has only a few counts. The chain joins TRBV7-6 to TRBJ2-5; 8 bases map to TRBD2. Trimming removed 1 base from V and 7 bases from J; junction bases left unmatched: 2. The CDR3 runs 13 residues. Germline V gene sequence: CDR1 SGHVS, CDR2 FNYEAQ. The CDR3 spells CASSLVREGTQYF. In nucleotides, the CDR3 is TGTGCCAGCAGCTTAGTTCGGGAGGGGACCCAGTACTTC.

This clonotype was recorded at least ten times. The chain has TRBV15 and TRBJ2-1; no firm D call. CDR3 size: 16 residues. Trimming stripped 1 base from V and 6 bases from J, with 16 bases between. Germline V gene lookup returns CDR1 LNHNV and CDR2 YYDKDF (reference sequence). CDR3 region: CATSRAGLLGGNEQFF. The CDR3, as DNA: TGTGCCACCAGCAGAGCAGGTCTCCTAGGCGGCAATGAGCAGTTCTTC.

This clonotype was detected only a few times. The V and J genes are TRBV6-6 and TRBJ1-6, with D hard to call. This CDR3 is 17 amino acids long. Germline values: CDR1 MNHNY, CDR2 SVGAGI (reference sequence). V lost 5 bases to trimming and J lost 0 bases, with 14 bases between them. The CDR3 here is CASSPLTISSYNSPLHF. In nucleotides, the CDR3 is TGTGCCAGCAGTCCCCTAACTATAAGCTCCTATAATTCACCCCTCCACTTT.